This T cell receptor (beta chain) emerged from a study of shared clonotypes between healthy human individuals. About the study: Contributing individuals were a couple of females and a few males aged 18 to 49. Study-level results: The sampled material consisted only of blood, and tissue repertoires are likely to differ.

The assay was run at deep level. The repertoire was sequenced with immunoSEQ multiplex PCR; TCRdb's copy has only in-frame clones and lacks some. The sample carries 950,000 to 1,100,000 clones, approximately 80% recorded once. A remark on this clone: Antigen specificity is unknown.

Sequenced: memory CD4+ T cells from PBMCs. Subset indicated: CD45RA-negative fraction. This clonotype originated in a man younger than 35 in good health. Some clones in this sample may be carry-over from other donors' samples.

The CDR3 DNA reads TGTGCCATCAGTGAGTTAGCGGGAATGGAGACCCAGTACTTC. It yields the protein CAISELAGMETQYF. The chain employs TRBV10-3 and TRBJ2-5; the match to TRBD2 covers 8 bases. V was pared by 1 base and J by 5 bases, with 3 bases of the junction left unmatched. This CDR3 comprises 14 residues. Per germline, CDR1 ENHRY and CDR2 SYGVKD.